This T cell receptor beta chain derives from a study of blood T cells in healthy people across ages. Germline-derived CDR1 and CDR2 are MNHEY and SVGAGI. Trimming cost V 6 bases and J 3 bases; bases outside gene matches: 6. The CDR3 totals 14 residues. Regarding this clonotype: Its antigen remains unknown. A much larger clone sits a single nucleotide away, making a read error possible.

Total RNA amounts of at least 6 micrograms were extracted per sample. With a J-beta primer mix and a sample-barcoded 5' primer, a second PCR ran about 7 to 11 cycles. One entry per CDR3 protein results from TCRdb running MiXCR on the 5' RACE reads. The table includes fewer than 800,000 distinct CDR3 sequences, 32% detected once. Study results and limitations: Older age coincided with a roughly linear decline in TCR beta diversity per million T cells.

The receptor comes from a woman of 80 years or more in good health. The chain is built from TRBV6-5 and TRBJ2-7; 9 bases fit TRBD1. Sequencing was performed on blood. The CDR3 sequence: CASRDGQGYYEQYF. The CDR3 nucleotides read TGTGCCAGCAGGGACGGACAGGGGTACTACGAGCAGTACTTC.